This entry lists 8 T cell receptor beta chains sequenced from one sample in a study of shared clonotypes between healthy human individuals. In the naive CD8 group, cells lacked CD45RO and were positively selected for CCR7, so terminally differentiated effector memory CD45RA+ cells were left out. Measured with immunoSEQ multiplex PCR; TCRdb has only the in-frame clones, and not every one. The sample lists some 800,000 clones, 85% to 95% seen once, with around 24% in the top ten. The sequenced material came from naive CD8+ T cells sorted from blood. Receptors originate from a man aged 25 to 40 in good health.

J is TRBJ2-1 and V is TRBV11-2, with TRBD2 identical over 10 bases. Trimming at V came to 4 bases and at J to 7 bases, leaving 7 bases not matched to a gene. CDR1 and CDR2 from the germline V gene are SGHAT and FQNNGV. The CDR3 contains 15 residues. CDR3 coding DNA: TGTGCCAGCAGCTCCCTAGCGGGAGTAGGGAATGAGCAGTTCTTC. Amino acids: CASSSLAGVGNEQFF.

This clone was counted once. CDR3 bases: TGTGCCAGCAGCGTCCCAGTAGTTCCGGGACAGCCCCTAGAGCAGTACTTC. This gives the protein CASSVPVVPGQPLEQYF. V gene TRBV9 combines with J gene TRBJ2-7; TRBD1 matches 7 bases. The germline gives CDR1 SGDLS, CDR2 YYNGEE. The V and J ends lost 2 bases and 7 bases, in that order; junction bases with no gene match: 18. CDR3 length equals 17 residues.

The chain combines TRBV18 with TRBJ2-7, with D possibly called TRBD1 or TRBD2 (5 bases each). CDR1 and CDR2 from the germline V gene are KGHSH and LQKENI. CDR3 length: 14 residues. Trimming stripped 3 bases from V and 3 bases from J, with 12 bases between. The CDR3 DNA is TGTGCCAGCTCACCCGGGACGGAAATCTACGAGCAGTACTTC. Translation: CASSPGTEIYEQYF.

The chain carries TRBV27 and TRBJ2-1; the match to TRBD2 covers 8 bases. Germline values: CDR1 MNHEY, CDR2 SMNVEV (reference sequence). The V segment lost 2 bases and the J segment 8 bases; nucleotides outside the gene matches: 8. The CDR3 is made up of 15 amino acids. The CDR3 protein is CASSLMTGGHDEQFF. CDR3 DNA sequence: TGTGCCAGCAGTTTAATGACGGGAGGGCATGATGAGCAGTTCTTC.

Note on this clone: Other DNA variants within this sample encode the same CDR3. The CDR3 DNA sequence: TGTGCCAGCAGCTTAGCGGGGCGCGGGTACAATGAGCAGTTCTTC. Residues: CASSLAGRGYNEQFF. The V and J genes are TRBV7-9 and TRBJ2-1; D could derive from TRBD1 or TRBD2 (5 bases each). The CDR3 contains 15 residues. Germline V gene lookup returns CDR1 SEHNR and CDR2 FQNEAQ (reference sequence). V shed 0 bases and J shed 4 bases, with 10 bases lying between them.

The sample holds many counts of this clone. This chain links TRBV7-9 with TRBJ1-5, with D tentatively TRBD1 (5 bases). Trimming left V 1 base short and J 7 bases short, with 11 bases between. From germline, CDR1 is SEHNR and CDR2 FQNEAQ (reference sequence). This CDR3 region has 14 residues. The CDR3 region is CASSLGGARQPQHF. The CDR3 region has the DNA TGTGCCAGCAGCTTAGGAGGGGCGCGGCAGCCCCAGCATTTT. Using reference TRBV7-9 and TRBJ1-5 for the parts outside the CDR3, the full variable domain is DTGVSQNPRHKITKRGQNVTFRCDPISEHNRLYWYRQTLGQGPEFLTYFQNEAQLEKSRLLSDRFSAERPKGSFSTLEIQRTEQGDSAMYLCASSLGGARQPQHFGDGTRLSIL.

This chain uses TRBV29-1 with TRBJ1-2; 7 bases map to TRBD1. The CDR3 sequence is 14 residues long. The junction had 12 bases not matched to a gene; V was cut back by 4 bases and J by 7 bases. Per germline, CDR1 SQVTM and CDR2 ANQGSEA. The CDR3 spells CSVVPTGVYAGYTF. As DNA, the CDR3 is TGCAGCGTTGTCCCTACAGGGGTCTACGCTGGCTACACCTTC.

The chain is built from TRBV4-1 and TRBJ1-1; D ambiguous. The V and J ends lost 2 bases and 1 base respectively, with 8 bases between them. The length of the CDR3 is 14 residues. Germline V gene sequence: CDR1 MGHRA, CDR2 YSYEKL. The CDR3, as DNA: TGCGCCAGCAGCCAATCCGGAGAGAACACTGAAGCTTTCTTT. Translating it yields CASSQSGENTEAFF.